This TCR beta chain was obtained from a study of post-analysis software for immune sequencing data. Worth noting for this clonotype: Antigen specificity is unknown.

With 4 bases clipped from V and 6 bases from J, the junction kept 12 bases outside the gene matches. The germline V gene has CDR1 LGHDT and CDR2 YNNKEL (reference sequence). The CDR3 contains 16 residues. Study-wide findings and caveats: Several TRBV segments occurring more often in patients than controls included TRBV5-6, TRBV5-1 and TRBV20-1.

Carried by the TCR beta cDNA libraries were unique molecular identifiers. MiXCR, run by TCRdb on the PCR reads, gives a single entry per CDR3 protein. The repertoire holds about 460,000 distinct CDR3 sequences, with roughly 45% as singletons. The sample taken for sequencing was blood. V is TRBV3-1 and J is TRBJ2-1; TRBD1 matches at 7 bases. This TCR was recovered from a girl aged 5-17 years with multiple sclerosis. The CDR3 reads CASSRNTGQHSNEQFF. In nucleotides, the CDR3 is TGTGCCAGCAGCCGCAACACGGGACAGCATTCCAATGAGCAGTTCTTC.